The 13 T cell receptor beta chains presented below share a single source sample, sequenced in a study of CD8 T cells in Susac syndrome. RNA was extracted with the RNeasy kit, and a quantity of roughly 0.5 to 1 ug was reverse transcribed using random hexamers. Each CDR3 protein is one row after TCRdb ran MiXCR on the immunoSEQ multiplex PCR reads. The table includes 190,000 or so distinct CDR3 sequences, around 95% detected once. Sequencing was done on a sample of CD4+ T cells from PBMCs. All receptors come from a human donor with multiple sclerosis.

The chain recombines TRBV12-3 or TRBV12-4 with TRBJ2-3, with TRBD2 matching over 7 bases. CDR3 length: 13 amino acids. Unmatched junction bases numbered 4, after V lost 7 bases and J lost 3 bases. The CDR3 loop is CASKWGGTDTQYF. The CDR3 DNA is TGTGCCAGCAAGTGGGGGGGTACAGATACGCAGTATTTT.

The chain combines TRBV6-1 with TRBJ1-2; a possible D gene is TRBD1 (6 bases). The CDR3 extends over 13 amino acids. V was pared by 11 bases and J by 5 bases, with 18 bases between. Germline CDR1 and CDR2: MNHNS and SASEGT. The CDR3: CAGGVQGNYGYTF. CDR3 bases: TGTGCCGGCGGGGTACAGGGAAATTATGGCTACACCTTC.

The gene calls are TRBV20-1 and TRBJ2-5, with D perhaps TRBD1 (7 bases). Germline loops: CDR1 DFQATT, CDR2 SNEGSKA (reference sequence). The CDR3 runs to 14 residues. Between the trimmed V and J ends, which lost 1 base and 4 bases, there was a span of 13 bases. CDR3 in DNA: TGCAGTGCTAGAGGGCCAGGGGGAGGAGAGACCCAGTACTTC. It specifies CSARGPGGGETQYF.

CDR3 coding DNA: TGTGCCAGCAGTCAGTACCAGTTGAACACTGAAGCTTTCTTT. It is translated as CASSQYQLNTEAFF. V and J are TRBV12-3 or TRBV12-4 and TRBJ1-1; D call uncertain. This CDR3 spans 14 amino acids. V was shortened by 5 bases and J by 0 bases, with 10 bases between the two germline ends.

The chain recombines TRBV25-1 with TRBJ2-1, with 9 bases fitting TRBD1. The V gene end was trimmed by 5 bases and the J gene end by 5 bases; junction bases not matched to a gene: 7. The CDR3 has 15 amino acids. CDR1 MGHDK and CDR2 SYGVNS come from the germline V gene. Here the CDR3 reads CASSRPGQGNNEQFF. As DNA, the CDR3 is TGTGCCAGCAGTAGACCGGGACAGGGTAACAATGAGCAGTTCTTC.

J is TRBJ1-2 and V is TRBV7-3; D is perhaps TRBD1 (5 bases). V gave up 5 bases and J gave up 2 bases, with 12 bases separating them. Germline V gives CDR1 SGHTA, CDR2 FQGTGA. CDR3 length equals 14 residues. CDR3 DNA: TGTGCCAGCAGCCCGGGGGGTACCAACTATGGCTACACCTTC. It specifies CASSPGGTNYGYTF.

The J gene is TRBJ2-2, the V gene TRBV28, with a possible D match to TRBD2 (7 bases). Germline CDR1 MDHEN, CDR2 SYDVKM. Trimming stripped 10 bases from V and 3 bases from J, with 18 bases between. This CDR3 has 15 residues. CDR3 region: CATQTGGRDTGELFF. The CDR3 bases are TGTGCCACGCAGACCGGGGGGCGCGACACCGGGGAGCTGTTTTTT.

V gene TRBV30 combines with J gene TRBJ2-3; the D gene is possibly TRBD1 (6 bases). Trimming took 0 bases from V and 0 from J, leaving 10 bases between them. Germline V gene sequence: CDR1 GTSNPN, CDR2 SVGIG (reference sequence). The CDR3 covers 15 residues. The CDR3 loop is CAWSVYRESTDTQYF. CDR3 sequence (DNA): TGTGCCTGGAGTGTTTACAGGGAGAGCACAGATACGCAGTATTTT. Looking up the rest from reference TRBV30 and TRBJ2-3 gives the full variable domain: SQTIHQWPATLVQPVGSPLSLECTVEGTSNPNLYWYRQAAGRGLQLLFYSVGIGQISSEVPQNLSASRPQDRQFILSSKKLLLSDSGFYLCAWSVYRESTDTQYFGPGTRLTVL.

The V call is TRBV7-9, the J call TRBJ2-1, with 8 bases fitting TRBD2. The CDR3 is 16 residues long. CDR1 is SEHNR and CDR2 is FQNEAQ in the germline V gene (reference sequence). Unmatched junction bases numbered 8, after V lost 5 bases and J lost 2 bases. The CDR3 loop is CASSPGSGAPYNEQFF. DNA for the CDR3: TGTGCCAGCAGCCCGGGTAGCGGGGCGCCCTACAATGAGCAGTTCTTC.

The chain carries TRBV5-1 and TRBJ1-2; perhaps TRBD1 as D (6 bases). The CDR3 contains 14 residues. Germline CDR1 SGHRS, CDR2 YFSETQ. V was clipped by 0 bases and J by 7 bases, with 13 bases between them. The CDR3 spells CASSLEQGKFGYTF. The DNA of the CDR3 is TGCGCCAGCAGCTTGGAGCAGGGGAAATTTGGCTACACCTTC.

This chain links TRBV5-1 with TRBJ2-3, with TRBD2 identical over 9 bases. The length of the CDR3 is 13 residues. J gave up 13 bases and V 4 bases, and 10 bases lay outside the gene matches. The germline V gene encodes CDR1 SGHRS and CDR2 YFSETQ. The CDR3 region is CASSGDTSGPKYF. CDR3 nucleotides: TGCGCCAGCAGCGGAGATACTAGCGGGCCGAAGTATTTT.

V is TRBV30 and J is TRBJ2-3, with D hard to call. V lost 4 bases and J 3 bases, leaving 14 bases between the germline ends. The CDR3 covers 14 residues. The germline CDR1 and CDR2 sequences are GTSNPN and SVGIG (reference sequence). CDR3 sequence (DNA): TGTGCCTGGAACGCTAGGGTTCTGACAGATACGCAGTATTTT. Translated, it gives CAWNARVLTDTQYF.

The rearrangement joins TRBV3-1 to TRBJ2-3; 8 positions agree with TRBD2. The CDR3 runs to 18 residues. CDR1 is LGHDT, CDR2 YNNKEL, per germline (reference sequence). Trimming at V came to 0 bases and at J to 6 bases, leaving 14 bases not matched to a gene. DNA for the CDR3: TGTGCCAGCAGCCAAGATTGGGCTAGCGGGTCGACGGGGGATACGCAGTATTTT. This encodes CASSQDWASGSTGDTQYF.